What follows are 2 T cell receptor beta chains derived from one specimen sequenced in a study of identical twins. From the 5' RACE reads, TCRdb called clonotypes with MiXCR, one entry per CDR3 protein. The sample has roughly 250,000 distinct CDR3 sequences, 11% to 15% seen once; the top ten hold around 9%. Input material: memory (CD45RO+) T cells sorted from blood. The receptors come from a woman aged 18-35 years in good health.

The genes are TRBV12-3 or TRBV12-4 and TRBJ1-2; D is unclear. The CDR3 extends over 14 amino acids. Between the trimmed V and J ends, which lost 5 bases and 0 bases, there was a span of 10 bases. The CDR3 reads CASSRTGTNYGYTF. The DNA of the CDR3 is TGTGCCAGCAGTCGAACCGGGACTAACTATGGCTACACCTTC.

This clonotype was picked up many times. This chain links TRBV6-5 with TRBJ2-5; possible D gene TRBD1, 6 bases. V lost 5 bases and J lost 2, with 6 bases in between. The CDR3 runs 12 residues. Per germline, CDR1 MNHEY and CDR2 SVGAGI. The DNA for the CDR3 is TGTGCCAGCAGTCAGGGGCAAGAGACCCAGTACTTC. Translation gives CASSQGQETQYF.